This TCR beta chain appears in the sequencing data of a study of T-cell reconstitution after alpha-beta-depleted transplantation in children. Study results and caveats: Expanded graft clones, several hundred of them, were reportedly the source of alpha-beta T cells about two months after transplant. Certain patients had high TCRbeta diversity at day 60, and it came from recipient T cells and thymic progenitors that survived. Hyperexpanded clones declined; after one year, newly produced T cells mostly supplied diversity.

Construction of the TCRbeta library involved unique molecular identifiers. From the PCR reads, TCRdb called clonotypes with MiXCR, one entry per CDR3 protein. This repertoire shows some 200,000 distinct CDR3 sequences, roughly 7.1% found once; its top ten account for less than 7%. Germline values: CDR1 SEHNR, CDR2 FQNEAQ (reference sequence). The length of the CDR3 is 15 residues. J lost 3 bases, V lost 6 bases, and 4 bases had no gene match. This clonotype was picked up many times. Its antigen remains unidentified. The origin of this receptor is a boy aged 2-15 years with acute lymphoblastic leukemia, due to receive a stem cell transplant. Source: PBMCs, taken before TCRalphabeta/CD19-depleted stem cell transplant. The rearrangement uses TRBV7-9 and TRBJ2-3, with 12 bases aligning to TRBD2. The CDR3: CASRSGLAGTDTQYF. The CDR3 DNA is TGTGCCAGCAGATCAGGACTAGCGGGGACAGATACGCAGTATTTT. Full variable domain (rest looked up from reference TRBV7-9 and TRBJ2-3): DTGVSQNPRHKITKRGQNVTFRCDPISEHNRLYWYRQTLGQGPEFLTYFQNEAQLEKSRLLSDRFSAERPKGSFSTLEIQRTEQGDSAMYLCASRSGLAGTDTQYFGPGTRLTVL.